A single TCR beta chain is shown here with its context. As handled by the study authors: Quantification of nucleated cells was approximated via reference gene primer amplification. Method: immunoSEQ multiplex PCR; TCRdb's copy keeps in-frame clones and lacks some. That table furnishes V, J and clone size, whereas the DNA furnished D and trimming. The table includes 200,000 to 250,000 clones, 85% to 90% detected once. This specimen comes from a study of blood T cell repertoires in COVID-19. Whole-study context: Donors in the United States, Italy and Spain gave samples during acute or convalescent COVID-19. From T cells, B-cell-depleted T cells, or PBMCs came the material, which was cDNA or gDNA.

The ends were cut back, 3 bases at V and 7 bases at J, with 12 bases in the middle. Per the germline V gene, CDR1 is MDHEN and CDR2 is SYDVKM. CDR3 length equals 14 residues. V and J are TRBV28 and TRBJ1-4; no reliable D call. The sequence came from a man between 60 and 75 years old who had recovered from COVID-19. The specimen sequenced was peripheral blood. This CDR3 is CASSLSTNGEKLFF. CDR3 sequence (DNA): TGTGCCAGCAGTTTGTCTACGAACGGTGAAAAACTGTTTTTT.